This TCR beta chain was sequenced in a study of long-term antiretroviral therapy in people with HIV. V gave up 0 bases and J gave up 7 bases, with 13 bases separating them. From germline, CDR1 is SGDLS and CDR2 YYNGEE. The CDR3 extends over 14 amino acids. Study-wide points: Information on adherence to ART, viral resistance or therapy changes was unavailable.

On this clone: The antigen is undetermined.

They ran version v3.0 of the immunoSEQ assay at survey level. Sequenced by immunoSEQ multiplex PCR; TCRdb stores in-frame clones only, minus some. Counted here are 17,000 or so clones, about 81% occurring once; the ten biggest clones make up approximately 9.5%. Every one of the donors gave at least one pre-ART PBMC sample and at least two post-ART PBMC samples. The sequencing used unsorted PBMCs, collected 0.3 years after starting antiretroviral therapy. The sequence derives from a young man with HIV. This chain connects TRBV9 to TRBJ1-1; D might be TRBD1 (6 bases). CDR3 amino acids: CASSVGTDKGEAFF. The CDR3 nucleotides are TGTGCCAGCAGCGTAGGGACAGATAAAGGTGAAGCTTTCTTT.